The 27 T cell receptor beta chains listed next were all sequenced from one sample in a study of radiation and T cells in renal cell carcinoma (dated by TCRdb to 2019 to 2021). The label giving this sample's time point can be read as: blood 2 weeks post-SBRT. The treatment or condition label on this specimen signifies: 15 Gy SBRT to primary tumor, nephrectomy 4 weeks later. The library relied on the immunoSEQ multiplex PCR assay. Entries here come from immuneACCESS through TCRdb and include only in-frame sequences with V and J called. Some clones fail to appear in such tables; in the studies checked, an unresolved V gene covers under half of the shortfall, and the cause of the remainder is unknown. Within this sample are 100,000 to 150,000 clones, with 70% to 90% of them counted one time only. The ten largest clones represent over 4.5% of the sample. The source was blood, collected from a patient whose treatment included radiotherapy and nephrectomy. The receptors derive from a woman in her seventies with renal cell carcinoma.

V gene TRBV6-6 combines with J gene TRBJ2-3; no reliable D call. Germline values: CDR1 MNHNY, CDR2 SVGAGI (reference sequence). Trimming took off 5 bases at V and 2 bases at J, with 11 bases between the two ends. The CDR3 is 14 residues long. The CDR3 loop is CASSDQTYTDTQYF. CDR3 coding DNA: TGTGCCAGCAGTGACCAGACATACACAGATACGCAGTATTTT.

The chain carries TRBV6-1 and TRBJ1-5; D remains unclear. V shed 5 bases and J shed 7 bases, with 9 bases lying between them. CDR1 and CDR2 from the germline V gene are MNHNS and SASEGT. The CDR3 loop spans 12 amino acids. In DNA, the CDR3 is TGTGCCAGCAGTCCCTCGGGGCAGCCCCAGCATTTT. Amino acids: CASSPSGQPQHF.

The rearrangement joins TRBV5-6 to TRBJ2-7; 10 bases fit TRBD1. The CDR3 runs to 14 residues. Losses at the gene ends were 2 bases for V and 4 bases for J; bases not matched to a gene: 3. Germline CDR1 SGHDT, CDR2 YYEEEE. CDR3 nucleotides: TGTGCCAGCAGCTTCCGGGACAGGGGATACGAGCAGTACTTC. It is translated as CASSFRDRGYEQYF.

The rearrangement links TRBV19 to TRBJ2-1; 8 positions agree with TRBD2. V lost 9 bases and J lost 4; bases outside the gene matches: 2. CDR1 is LNHDA, CDR2 SQIVND, per germline (reference sequence). The CDR3 is 12 residues long. In DNA, the CDR3 is TGTGCCAGCGGGGGGGTGTACAATGAGCAGTTCTTC. Translating gives CASGGVYNEQFF.

This chain links TRBV7-2 with TRBJ1-1; no firm D call. Germline V gives CDR1 SGHTA, CDR2 FQGNSA. The CDR3 has 15 amino acids. The V gene lost 1 base and the J gene lost 1 base, with 10 bases spanning the gap. The CDR3 DNA reads TGTGCCAGCAGCTTAGTAGGGTCTCGGAACACTGAAGCTTTCTTT. Its translation is CASSLVGSRNTEAFF.

V is TRBV6-5 and J is TRBJ1-3; D gene unclear. V lost 2 bases to trimming and J lost 5 bases, with 10 bases between them. CDR3 size: 14 residues. CDR1 is MNHEY and CDR2 is SVGAGI in the germline V gene. CDR3 sequence reads: CASSYEAGRNTIYF. In DNA, the CDR3 is TGTGCCAGCAGTTACGAGGCGGGGAGAAACACCATATATTTT.

V is TRBV6-1 and J is TRBJ2-3, with 8 bases lining up with TRBD2. Germline CDR1 reads MNHNS; CDR2 reads SASEGT. The CDR3 runs to 15 residues. Germline trimming cut 7 bases from V and 4 bases from J; bases unmatched to any gene: 10. The CDR3 nucleotides read TGTGCCAGCAAAGGGACTAGGGGGATCCCAGATACGCAGTATTTT. Translated: CASKGTRGIPDTQYF.

About this clone itself: Different DNA sequences within this sample yield the same CDR3. The rearrangement uses TRBV9 and TRBJ2-2, with D possibly matching TRBD2 (6 bases). With 3 bases removed from V and 0 bases from J, the gap between germline ends came to 6 bases. CDR1 is SGDLS, CDR2 YYNGEE, per germline. The CDR3 loop spans 14 amino acids. The CDR3 DNA follows: TGTGCCAGCAGCGGGGGGGCGAACACCGGGGAGCTGTTTTTT. This encodes CASSGGANTGELFF.

As for this clone: The germline gene is not matched at one end of the junction; a read error may be the cause. V usage is TRBV5-1 and J usage is TRBJ2-7; D not certain. CDR3 length: 15 residues. CDR1 and CDR2 (germline): SGHRS, YFSETQ. The CDR3 is CASRLGMGGSYEQYF. The CDR3 bases are TGCGCCAGCAGGTTGGGGATGGGCGGTTCCTACGAGCAGTACTTC.

This chain connects TRBV5-4 to TRBJ2-3; 10 bases line up with TRBD2. With 0 bases clipped from V and 5 bases from J, the junction kept 6 bases outside the gene matches. The CDR3 totals 16 residues. From germline, CDR1 is SGHNT and CDR2 YYREEE (reference sequence). The CDR3 DNA sequence: TGTGCCAGCAGCTTGGTGGCTAGCGGGGGTGGAGATACGCAGTATTTT. It translates to CASSLVASGGGDTQYF.

The chain recombines TRBV11-2 with TRBJ1-6; TRBD1 aligns across 8 bases. CDR3 length: 15 residues. With 1 base clipped from V and 9 bases from J, the junction kept 5 bases outside the gene matches. The V gene's germline CDR1 is SGHAT and CDR2 FQNNGV. The CDR3 nucleotides are TGTGCCAGCAGCTTAGCGGCAGGGGGCGGTTCACCCCTCCACTTT. Translating it yields CASSLAAGGGSPLHF. The whole variable domain, remainder taken from reference TRBV11-2 and TRBJ1-6, is EAGVAQSPRYKIIEKRQSVAFWCNPISGHATLYWYQQILGQGPKLLIQFQNNGVVDDSQLPKDRFSAERLKGVDSTLKIQPAKLEDSAVYLCASSLAAGGGSPLHFGNGTRLTVT.

V and J are TRBV5-4 and TRBJ1-4; TRBD1 aligns across 10 bases. The ends lost 0 bases at V and 2 bases at J; junction bases unmatched: 13. This CDR3 contains 20 residues. Germline V gene data show CDR1 as SGHNT and CDR2 as YYREEE (reference sequence). Here the CDR3 reads CASSLGPGQGVVRTNEKLFF. As DNA, the CDR3 is TGTGCCAGCAGCTTGGGGCCCGGACAGGGGGTTGTAAGGACTAATGAAAAACTGTTTTTT.

The chain uses TRBV11-3 and TRBJ2-1, with a tentative D call TRBD2 (5 bases). The CDR3 runs 15 residues. Trimming stripped 5 bases from V and 4 bases from J, with 15 bases between. Germline CDR1 is SGHNT and CDR2 is YENEEA. The CDR3, as DNA: TGTGCCAGCAGCCCTGGAGGAGTGGTTTACAATGAGCAGTTCTTC. As protein: CASSPGGVVYNEQFF.

This rearrangement joins TRBV28 to TRBJ1-5, with a tentative D call TRBD1 (5 bases). The CDR3 sequence is 15 residues long. Germline loops: CDR1 MDHEN, CDR2 SYDVKM. Trimming removed 7 bases at V and 0 bases at J, with 13 bases between. CDR3 sequence reads: CASTWGSASNQPQHF. CDR3 in DNA: TGTGCCAGCACCTGGGGGTCAGCTAGCAATCAGCCCCAGCATTTT. Filled out from reference TRBV28 and TRBJ1-5, the complete variable domain reads DVKVTQSSRYLVKRTGEKVFLECVQDMDHENMFWYRQDPGLGLRLIYFSYDVKMKEKGDIPEGYSVSREKKERFSLILESASTNQTSMYLCASTWGSASNQPQHFGDGTRLSIL.

The gene calls are TRBV9 and TRBJ1-2; 9 bases match TRBD1. The length of the CDR3 is 14 residues. V dropped 3 bases and J dropped 4; count of bases not matched to a gene: 4. Germline-derived CDR1 and CDR2 are SGDLS and YYNGEE. CDR3 coding DNA: TGTGCCAGCAGCGCGGGACAGGGATCCTATGGCTACACCTTC. Translating it yields CASSAGQGSYGYTF. The full variable domain, its missing parts supplied by reference TRBV9 and TRBJ1-2, is DSGVTQTPKHLITATGQRVTLRCSPRSGDLSVYWYQQSLDQGLQFLIQYYNGEERAKGNILERFSAQQFPDLHSELNLSSLELGDSALYFCASSAGQGSYGYTFGSGTRLTVV.

The V gene is TRBV5-1, the J gene TRBJ2-2; D may correspond to TRBD1 or TRBD2 (5 bases each). Germline CDR1 is SGHRS and CDR2 is YFSETQ. The CDR3 length is 15 residues. Trimming left V 3 bases short and J 3 bases short, with 12 bases between. This CDR3 is CASSSGRRDTGELFF. The CDR3 DNA sequence: TGCGCCAGCAGCTCGGGACGGCGGGACACCGGGGAGCTGTTTTTT.

The rearrangement uses TRBV7-2 and TRBJ1-2; a possible D gene is TRBD1 (6 bases). This CDR3 has 11 amino acids. The V end lost 6 bases, the J end lost 9 bases, and 11 bases lay between the germline ends. Germline CDR1 SGHTA, CDR2 FQGNSA. CDR3 nucleotide sequence: TGTGCCAGCAGTGCCGGGACAAGCTACACCTTC. Amino acids: CASSAGTSYTF.

The gene calls are TRBV5-4 and TRBJ2-1; 8 bases match TRBD2. Trimming cost V 0 bases and J 7 bases; bases outside gene matches: 6. Germline V gives CDR1 SGHNT, CDR2 YYREEE (reference sequence). There are 15 residues in the CDR3. The CDR3 spells CASSLDGGARNEQFF. As DNA, the CDR3 is TGTGCCAGCAGCTTGGACGGGGGGGCCCGGAATGAGCAGTTCTTC.

This rearrangement joins TRBV14 to TRBJ2-2, with TRBD1 matching over 7 bases. Germline lookup yields CDR1 SGHDN and CDR2 FVKESK. V lost 7 bases, J lost 1 base, and 9 bases stayed unmatched. The CDR3 runs 16 residues. The CDR3, as DNA: TGTGCCAGCACCCAGGGCCGGACAGGGAACACCGGGGAGCTGTTTTTT. Amino acid sequence: CASTQGRTGNTGELFF.

This chain links TRBV4-1 with TRBJ1-3, with TRBD1 as a possible D gene (6 bases). The CDR3 runs 16 residues. V was shortened by 0 bases and J by 5 bases, with 14 bases between the two germline ends. Germline lookup yields CDR1 MGHRA and CDR2 YSYEKL. The CDR3 bases are TGCGCCAGCAGCCAAGAGGGGGGGACATACCGAAACACCATATATTTT. It codes for CASSQEGGTYRNTIYF.

The count of this clone is one. This rearrangement joins TRBV5-6 to TRBJ1-2; D remains unclear. Per the germline V gene, CDR1 is SGHDT and CDR2 is YYEEEE. This CDR3 is built from 13 residues. V gave up 1 base and J gave up 7 bases, with 11 bases separating them. CDR3 residues: CASSLLQSVGYTF. The DNA of the CDR3 is TGTGCCAGCAGCTTGTTACAGTCAGTTGGCTACACCTTC.

The chain couples TRBV28 to TRBJ1-1; D remains unclear. Germline V lookup: CDR1 MDHEN, CDR2 SYDVKM. Trimming cost V 7 bases and J 0 bases, with 9 bases left between them. The CDR3 consists of 13 residues. The CDR3 protein is CASTRVMNTEAFF. DNA of the CDR3: TGTGCCAGCACCCGGGTTATGAACACTGAAGCTTTCTTT.

The V gene is TRBV5-1, the J gene TRBJ1-4; weak D call: TRBD1 (6 bases). V was cut by 3 bases and J by 0 bases, with 9 bases left in between. Germline V gene data show CDR1 as SGHRS and CDR2 as YFSETQ. The CDR3 consists of 15 residues. The CDR3 sequence: CASSSRGATNEKLFF. CDR3 nucleotides: TGCGCCAGCAGCTCGAGGGGGGCAACTAATGAAAAACTGTTTTTT.

The table lists this clone with a few counts. The genes are TRBV29-1 and TRBJ1-1; unclear D gene. Deletions cut 4 bases from V and 2 bases from J, with 8 bases between. Germline loops: CDR1 SQVTM, CDR2 ANQGSEA. This CDR3 is built from 12 residues. The CDR3 loop is CSVAVTNTEAFF. The CDR3 coding sequence is TGCAGCGTTGCGGTCACCAACACTGAAGCTTTCTTT.

This clone has only one observation. The chain is built from TRBV19 and TRBJ1-5, with TRBD1 identical over 7 bases. V lost 7 bases to trimming and J lost 2 bases; unmatched junction nucleotides: 11. The CDR3 runs to 16 residues. The germline V gene has CDR1 LNHDA and CDR2 SQIVND (reference sequence). The CDR3 region is CASIGTAWGGNQPQHF. Written as DNA, the CDR3 is TGTGCCAGTATCGGGACAGCGTGGGGGGGCAATCAGCCCCAGCATTTT.

The rearrangement uses TRBV29-1 and TRBJ2-1; 9 bases are a match to TRBD1. CDR1 is SQVTM, CDR2 ANQGSEA, per germline. The CDR3 spans 14 residues. The J segment lost 7 bases and the V segment lost 6 bases, leaving 10 bases of the junction unmatched. The CDR3 sequence is CSVVGQGSDNEQFF. CDR3 nucleotides: TGCAGCGTCGTGGGACAGGGCAGTGATAATGAGCAGTTCTTC.

This chain connects TRBV5-1 to TRBJ1-2; the match to TRBD1 covers 9 bases. V gave up 5 bases and J gave up 3 bases; unmatched junction bases: 2. The germline gives CDR1 SGHRS, CDR2 YFSETQ. This CDR3 is 13 amino acids long. The DNA of the CDR3 is TGCGCCAGCAGACAGGGGGCCGACTATGGCTACACCTTC. Translating it yields CASRQGADYGYTF.